These 2 T cell receptor beta chains share one sample of origin, sequenced in a study of glioma-infiltrating T cells after dendritic cell vaccination (TCRdb year 2016). Taken with the paper, the label for time point translates to: after dendritic cell vaccination, including at tumor progression/relapse. The library was generated by the immunoSEQ multiplex PCR assay. TCRdb retrieved this table from immuneACCESS and kept in-frame rearrangements only. Not all clones are present; in checked studies, unresolved V genes account for under half, and no reason is known for the remainder. This sample has approximately 90,000 clones in its table, and around four fifths of those were observed once. Clones ranked in the top ten supply approximately 2% of the sample. The sample consisted of blood, taken after dendritic cell vaccination. The receptors stem from a human donor with glioblastoma.

CDR3 sequence: CASSPPGQGNNEQFF. The CDR3 bases are TGTGCCAGCAGCCCACCGGGACAGGGAAACAATGAGCAGTTCTTC. V gene TRBV28 combines with J gene TRBJ2-1, with TRBD1 matching over 9 bases. The CDR3 contains 15 residues. J was trimmed by 5 bases and V by 6 bases; bases with no gene match: 8. Germline V gene data show CDR1 as MDHEN and CDR2 as SYDVKM.

The chain recombines TRBV7-6 with TRBJ1-2; D is undetermined. V was pared by 6 bases and J by 2 bases, with 10 bases between. The CDR3 loop spans 13 amino acids. Germline CDR1 SGHVS, CDR2 FNYEAQ. The CDR3 is CASSPTGNYGYTF. The CDR3 DNA is TGTGCCAGCAGTCCGACGGGAAACTATGGCTACACCTTC. The variable domain in full, completed from reference TRBV7-6 and TRBJ1-2, reads GAGVSQSPRYKVTKRGQDVALRCDPISGHVSLYWYRQALGQGPEFLTYFNYEAQQDKSGLPNDRFSAERPEGSISTLTIQRTEQRDSAMYRCASSPTGNYGYTFGSGTRLTVV.